Below are 29 T cell receptor beta chains sequenced from a single sample in a study of blood T cell repertoires in COVID-19. Profiled with immunoSEQ multiplex PCR; TCRdb holds only in-frame clones, not every one. Of around 80,000 clones in the sample, about 80% were seen once. The sequencing sample was made of peripheral blood. The receptors stem from a human donor in a cohort sampled during active COVID-19.

The chain recombines TRBV4-1 with TRBJ1-6, with 10 bases lining up with TRBD1. Germline trimming cut 10 bases from V and 9 bases from J; bases unmatched to any gene: 9. CDR1 is MGHRA and CDR2 is YSYEKL in the germline V gene. The CDR3 loop spans 14 amino acids. The CDR3 spells CATSTGGGRSPLHF. The CDR3 coding sequence is TGCGCCACTTCGACAGGGGGCGGTCGTTCACCCCTCCACTTT.

The chain couples TRBV5-1 to TRBJ1-1; 9 bases match TRBD1. With V trimmed by 4 bases and J by 0 bases, 4 bases remained unmatched. This CDR3 comprises 15 residues. The germline CDR1 and CDR2 sequences are SGHRS and YFSETQ. This CDR3 reads CASSKGQGMNTEAFF. CDR3 nucleotide sequence: TGCGCCAGCAGCAAAGGACAGGGGATGAACACTGAAGCTTTCTTT. The full variable domain, with the rest looked up from reference TRBV5-1 and TRBJ1-1, is KAGVTQTPRYLIKTRGQQVTLSCSPISGHRSVSWYQQTPGQGLQFLFEYFSETQRNKGNFPGRFSGRQFSNSRSEMNVSTLELGDSALYLCASSKGQGMNTEAFFGQGTRLTVV.

The chain uses TRBV3-1 (or the pseudogene TRBV3-2) and TRBJ2-1, with TRBD2 matching 11 bases. CDR1 is LGHDT, CDR2 YNNKEL, per germline (reference sequence). The V segment lost 4 bases and the J segment 5 bases; nucleotides outside the gene matches: 4. The CDR3 is made up of 15 amino acids. The CDR3 DNA reads as TGTGCCAGCAGCCCTAGCGGGGGGCCCCACAATGAGCAGTTCTTC. The encoded protein is CASSPSGGPHNEQFF.

The chain carries TRBV6-1 and TRBJ2-7; TRBD2 matches 7 bases. Trimming at V came to 1 base and at J to 12 bases, leaving 3 bases not matched to a gene. Looked up from germline, CDR1 is MNHNS and CDR2 is SASEGT. The CDR3 is 11 amino acids. CDR3 nucleotide sequence: TGTGCCAGCAGTGAAGGGACTAGTTGGTACTTC. The encoded protein is CASSEGTSWYF.

For the CDR3, the DNA is TGTGCCACCAGCAGGCCTGGGGGGGGCTCCTATAATTCACCCCTCCACTTT. This codes for CATSRPGGGSYNSPLHF. The chain is built from TRBV15 and TRBJ1-6, with D perhaps matching TRBD1 (5 bases). CDR3 length equals 17 residues. In germline, CDR1 is LNHNV, CDR2 YYDKDF (reference sequence). The germline V and J ends were trimmed by 3 bases and 0 bases, with 12 bases remaining between them.

DNA of the CDR3: TGTGCCAGCAGAGGGGGATTGGGTCAGCCCCAGCATTTT. Its protein is CASRGGLGQPQHF. The chain recombines TRBV2 with TRBJ1-5; maybe TRBD1 (6 bases). Germline CDR1 SNHLY, CDR2 FYNNEI. The CDR3 is 13 residues long. V was pared by 6 bases and J by 6 bases, with 12 bases between.

The CDR3 nucleotides are TGTGCCAGCAGCTTGGACAGCCAGAACACTGAAGCTTTCTTT. Encoded protein: CASSLDSQNTEAFF. V usage is TRBV5-6 and J usage is TRBJ1-1; D is unclear. Germline V lookup: CDR1 SGHDT, CDR2 YYEEEE. Trimming took off 0 bases at V and 1 base at J, with 7 bases between the two ends. The CDR3 is 14 amino acids. Variable domain in full (rest from reference TRBV5-6 and TRBJ1-1): DAGVTQSPTHLIKTRGQQVTLRCSPKSGHDTVSWYQQALGQGPQFIFQYYEEEERQRGNFPDRFSGHQFPNYSSELNVNALLLGDSALYLCASSLDSQNTEAFFGQGTRLTVV.

This clone was observed a single time. The chain combines TRBV19 with TRBJ1-2; TRBD1 agrees at 8 bases. CDR1 is LNHDA, CDR2 SQIVND, per germline (reference sequence). The CDR3 spans 15 residues. V lost 5 bases to trimming and J lost 3 bases; unmatched junction nucleotides: 8. CDR3 residues: CASSGLAGGDYGYTF. In nucleotides, the CDR3 is TGTGCCAGTAGTGGTCTGGCAGGGGGCGACTATGGCTACACCTTC. Using reference TRBV19 and TRBJ1-2 for the parts outside the CDR3, the full variable domain is DGGITQSPKYLFRKEGQNVTLSCEQNLNHDAMYWYRQDPGQGLRLIYYSQIVNDFQKGDIAEGYSVSREKKESFPLTVTSAQKNPTAFYLCASSGLAGGDYGYTFGSGTRLTVV.

This chain links TRBV6-6 with TRBJ1-6; 8 bases fit TRBD1. The CDR3 is 18 amino acids. Germline V gives CDR1 MNHNY, CDR2 SVGAGI (reference sequence). V lost 5 bases, J lost 0 bases, and 9 bases stayed unmatched. The CDR3 reads CASSRNQGASSYNSPLHF. Written as DNA, the CDR3 is TGTGCCAGCAGTCGTAACCAGGGGGCAAGCTCCTATAATTCACCCCTCCACTTT.

V gene TRBV5-5 combines with J gene TRBJ1-5; possibly TRBD1 for D (5 bases). Germline loops: CDR1 SGHKS, CDR2 YYEKEE (reference sequence). This CDR3 is 16 amino acids long. Trimming stripped 0 bases from V and 3 bases from J, with 13 bases between. For the CDR3, the DNA is TGTGCCAGCAGCTTGGGTATCCAGGGTTACAATCAGCCCCAGCATTTT. It encodes CASSLGIQGYNQPQHF.

The rearrangement uses TRBV5-1 and TRBJ2-2; no clear D gene. With 4 bases removed from V and 1 base from J, the gap between germline ends came to 14 bases. Germline V gene sequence: CDR1 SGHRS, CDR2 YFSETQ. CDR3 length equals 16 residues. The DNA for the CDR3 is TGCGCCAGCAGCCCCTCGCCTACAGAGAACACCGGGGAGCTGTTTTTT. Amino acids: CASSPSPTENTGELFF. Full variable domain (outside the CDR3, taken from reference TRBV5-1 and TRBJ2-2): KAGVTQTPRYLIKTRGQQVTLSCSPISGHRSVSWYQQTPGQGLQFLFEYFSETQRNKGNFPGRFSGRQFSNSRSEMNVSTLELGDSALYLCASSPSPTENTGELFFGEGSRLTVL.

The V call is TRBV6-5, the J call TRBJ1-2, with a possible D match to TRBD1 (5 bases). The CDR3 has 15 residues. Trimming left V 6 bases short and J 5 bases short, with 19 bases between. CDR1 and CDR2 from the germline V gene are MNHEY and SVGAGI. The CDR3 reads CASRPGQEGVYGYTF. The DNA of the CDR3 is TGTGCCAGCAGACCCGGCCAGGAAGGGGTATATGGCTACACCTTC.

The chain couples TRBV28 to TRBJ1-2; 11 nucleotides match TRBD1. Germline V gene data show CDR1 as MDHEN and CDR2 as SYDVKM. The CDR3 spans 15 residues. V dropped 3 bases and J dropped 4; count of bases not matched to a gene: 4. CDR3 sequence: CASSLSGTGGYGYTF. CDR3 sequence (DNA): TGTGCCAGCAGTTTGTCCGGGACAGGGGGCTATGGCTACACCTTC.

The chain recombines TRBV12-1 with TRBJ1-1; the table's D call, TRBD1, has no DNA check behind it. TRBV12-1 is recorded as a pseudogene. The length of the CDR3 is 19 residues. The CDR3 protein is CASSFIRGGQKGMNTEAFF. In DNA, the CDR3 is TGTGCCAGCAGCTTTATACGTGGGGGACAAAAAGGGATGAACACTGAAGCTTTCTTT.

The chain has TRBV5-4 and TRBJ1-1, with a weak D call TRBD1 (5 bases). V lost 7 bases to trimming and J lost 2 bases, with 12 bases between them. This CDR3 has 13 residues. The germline CDR1 and CDR2 sequences are SGHNT and YYREEE (reference sequence). CDR3 loop: CASGGGRNTEAFF. The CDR3 region has the DNA TGTGCCAGCGGGGGGGGTAGAAACACTGAAGCTTTCTTT.

The V call is TRBV18, the J call TRBJ1-4; D is perhaps TRBD1 (6 bases). This CDR3 contains 15 residues. Per germline, CDR1 KGHSH and CDR2 LQKENI. V was trimmed by 4 bases and J by 5 bases, leaving 14 bases between them. The chain's CDR3 is CASSRQGSRNEKLFF. For the CDR3, the DNA is TGTGCCAGCTCACGCCAGGGGTCGAGGAATGAAAAACTGTTTTTT.

The rearrangement links TRBV27 to TRBJ1-6; D is unresolved. V was pared by 4 bases and J by 0 bases, with 16 bases between. Per germline, CDR1 MNHEY and CDR2 SMNVEV (reference sequence). This CDR3 has 18 amino acids. The chain's CDR3 is CASSSPRGQSSYNSPLHF. For the CDR3, the DNA is TGTGCCAGCAGTTCCCCGAGAGGGCAAAGCTCCTATAATTCACCCCTCCACTTT.

The chain employs TRBV13 and TRBJ1-2; 7 bases align to TRBD1. Germline V gene lookup returns CDR1 PRHDT and CDR2 FYEKMQ (reference sequence). The CDR3 length is 15 residues. The junction had 10 bases not matched to a gene; V was cut back by 6 bases and J by 3 bases. For the CDR3, the DNA is TGTGCCAGCAGGAGTACGACAGGGTTTCACTATGGCTACACCTTC. Its protein is CASRSTTGFHYGYTF.

The chain employs TRBV5-4 and TRBJ1-2; 8 positions agree with TRBD1. Germline CDR1 reads SGHNT; CDR2 reads YYREEE (reference sequence). With V trimmed by 1 base and J by 2 bases, 1 base remained unmatched. This CDR3 region has 14 residues. CDR3 nucleotide sequence: TGTGCCAGCAGCTTGACAGGGGGGAACTATGGCTACACCTTC. This codes for CASSLTGGNYGYTF.

Only a few counts were recorded for this clone. V usage is TRBV6-5 and J usage is TRBJ1-1, with TRBD1 matching over 8 bases. After removal of 8 bases from V and 4 bases from J, the junction contained 12 bases not matched to a gene. The CDR3 runs to 15 residues. Germline V gives CDR1 MNHEY, CDR2 SVGAGI. The DNA of the CDR3 is TGTGCCAGCCCAAGGACAGGGTTGGAGAGCACTGAAGCTTTCTTT. Its protein product is CASPRTGLESTEAFF.

The chain employs TRBV6-5 and TRBJ2-7; TRBD2 might be the D (5 bases). From germline, CDR1 is MNHEY and CDR2 SVGAGI. The CDR3 spans 15 residues. V was cut by 7 bases and J by 3 bases, with 19 bases left in between. This chain's CDR3 is CASIIGRAGLYEQYF. The CDR3 bases are TGTGCCAGCATCATAGGTCGGGCAGGACTCTACGAGCAGTACTTC.

J is TRBJ1-2 and V is TRBV30; D gene unclear. The CDR3 sequence is 12 residues long. V dropped 4 bases and J dropped 0 bases, with 6 bases sitting between them. Germline V gene sequence: CDR1 GTSNPN, CDR2 SVGIG (reference sequence). In DNA form, the CDR3 reads TGTGCCTGGACAGACACTAACTATGGCTACACCTTC. It specifies CAWTDTNYGYTF.

V is TRBV28 and J is TRBJ1-2; D possibly corresponds to TRBD1 (5 bases). V lost 7 bases and J lost 2, with 23 bases in between. CDR1 is MDHEN, CDR2 SYDVKM, per germline. This CDR3 contains 17 residues. This CDR3 is CASIREAGPAQNYGYTF. For the CDR3, the DNA is TGTGCCAGCATCAGGGAGGCAGGCCCGGCCCAAAACTATGGCTACACCTTC.

The chain has TRBV2 and TRBJ2-3; D is possibly TRBD2 (6 bases). The V and J ends lost 6 bases and 0 bases respectively, with 16 bases between them. CDR3 size: 16 residues. CDR1 and CDR2 (germline): SNHLY, FYNNEI. CDR3 sequence reads: CASRRLGGFSTDTQYF. The CDR3 nucleotides are TGTGCCAGCAGGAGGCTGGGGGGTTTTAGCACAGATACGCAGTATTTT. Looking up the rest from reference TRBV2 and TRBJ2-3 gives the full variable domain: EPEVTQTPSHQVTQMGQEVILRCVPISNHLYFYWYRQILGQKVEFLVSFYNNEISEKSEIFDDQFSVERPDGSNFTLKIRSTKLEDSAMYFCASRRLGGFSTDTQYFGPGTRLTVL.

The V gene is TRBV20-1, the J gene TRBJ1-3, with 8 bases lining up with TRBD1. V lost 3 bases, J lost 0 bases, and 10 bases stayed unmatched. CDR1 is DFQATT, CDR2 SNEGSKA, per germline (reference sequence). There are 17 residues in the CDR3. For the CDR3, the DNA is TGCAGTGCTAGTGCTCCGACAGGGGCCTACTCTGGAAACACCATATATTTT. Translation: CSASAPTGAYSGNTIYF.

This clone was detected only a few times. This sequence joins TRBV3-1 (or the pseudogene TRBV3-2) and TRBJ2-4; D remains unclear. The CDR3 length is 15 residues. The germline V and J ends were trimmed by 0 bases and 1 base, with 7 bases remaining between them. In germline, CDR1 is LGHDT, CDR2 YNNKEL (reference sequence). CDR3 nucleotide sequence: TGTGCCAGCAGCCAAGACTTTTTTGCCAAAAACATTCAGTACTTC. This encodes CASSQDFFAKNIQYF.

The chain has TRBV29-1 and TRBJ2-3; TRBD1 might be the D (6 bases). Trimming stripped 6 bases from V and 5 bases from J, with 18 bases between. The germline V gene encodes CDR1 SQVTM and CDR2 ANQGSEA. The CDR3 is 14 amino acids. The DNA of the CDR3 is TGCAGCGTGCCAGGTCCGGGACAACGAGATACGCAGTATTTT. It specifies CSVPGPGQRDTQYF.

The chain has TRBV20-1 and TRBJ1-5; D remains ambiguous. Germline V gene data show CDR1 as DFQATT and CDR2 as SNEGSKA (reference sequence). The length of the CDR3 is 12 residues. Trimming pared 3 bases from V and 3 bases from J, leaving 6 bases between. CDR3 residues: CSASAVNQPQHF. In DNA, the CDR3 is TGCAGTGCTAGTGCGGTCAATCAGCCCCAGCATTTT.

The chain recombines TRBV4-2 with TRBJ2-7; D possibly corresponds to TRBD2 (6 bases). Germline V gives CDR1 LGHNA, CDR2 YNFKEQ. V dropped 1 base and J dropped 4 bases, with 14 bases sitting between them. The CDR3 has 15 residues. The CDR3: CASSQGERVGYEQYF. The CDR3 DNA reads as TGTGCCAGCAGCCAAGGCGAGCGGGTTGGGTACGAGCAGTACTTC.